Given below is one TCR beta chain in context. This sample stems from a study of blood T cell repertoires in COVID-19. Overall study context: Samples taken during acute and convalescent COVID-19 were collected in the United States, Italy and Spain.

Per the authors' pipeline: Estimation of nucleated cell counts was performed using reference gene primer amplification. The protocol was immunoSEQ multiplex PCR, while the TCRdb copy is restricted to in-frame clones and leaves out a portion. For V, J and clone size, that table is used; D and trimming come from the DNA. Of some 700,000 clones in the sample, 85% to 90% were seen once. The sequenced material came from peripheral blood. The source is a woman younger than 30 with acute or convalescent COVID-19.

CDR3 DNA: TGTGCCATCAGTGACTCGGACAGGGGGCAAAGAAACACTGAAGCTTTCTTT. This translates into CAISDSDRGQRNTEAFF. The rearrangement links TRBV10-3 to TRBJ1-1; 11 bases fit TRBD1. Trimming at V came to 3 bases and at J to 2 bases, leaving 8 bases not matched to a gene. This CDR3 is built from 17 residues. Germline V CDR1 and CDR2: ENHRY, SYGVKD.